This is a list of T cell receptor beta chains from one sample in a study of Tregs in tolerant kidney transplant recipients. The protocol was immunoSEQ multiplex PCR, while the TCRdb copy is restricted to in-frame clones and leaves out a portion. The repertoire includes about 77,000 clones, 95% to 98% of them detected once, and around 0.6% sits in the top ten. The starting material was CD4+ T cells from blood, obtained before the transplant. The receptors derive from a human donor who received a combined kidney and bone marrow transplant. Each CDR3 is given with its conserved first and last residue. A D gene is named only where the DNA matches it firmly. Size is stated for part of the rows, as once, few or many counts, or as a class when the clone is expanded.

clone_size: few; d_call: TRBD1; j_call: TRBJ2-7; cdr3_length: 15; v_call: TRBV19; cdr3_nt: TGTGCCAGTAAGGACAGGGCGGTAAGCTCCTACGAGCAGTACTTC; cdr3_aa: CASKDRAVSSYEQYF
clone_size: once; d_call: -; j_call: TRBJ1-1; cdr3_length: 13; v_call: TRBV9; cdr3_nt: TGTGCCAGCAGCCCACGGGTGAACACTGAAGCTTTCTTT; cdr3_aa: CASSPRVNTEAFF
clone_size: -; d_call: -; j_call: TRBJ2-7; cdr3_length: 14; v_call: TRBV27; cdr3_nt: TGTGCCAGCAGTCAGGGGTACTCCCTATACGAGCAGTACTTC; cdr3_aa: CASSQGYSLYEQYF
clone_size: -; d_call: TRBD2; j_call: TRBJ2-6; cdr3_length: 17; v_call: TRBV19; cdr3_nt: TGTGCCAGTAGTATCAGGTCAGGGACTACTGGGGCCAACGTCCTGACTTTC; cdr3_aa: CASSIRSGTTGANVLTF
clone_size: -; d_call: -; j_call: TRBJ2-3; cdr3_length: 13; v_call: TRBV6-5; cdr3_nt: TGTGCCAGCTGGCGCGGGGAAACAGATACGCAGTATTTT; cdr3_aa: CASWRGETDTQYF
clone_size: -; d_call: -; j_call: TRBJ1-1; cdr3_length: 13; v_call: TRBV4-2; cdr3_nt: TGTGCCAGCAGCCCGACAGCGAACACTGAAGCTTTCTTT; cdr3_aa: CASSPTANTEAFF
clone_size: -; d_call: -; j_call: TRBJ1-1; cdr3_length: 12; v_call: TRBV28; cdr3_nt: TGTGCCAGCAACCCGACTCAACGTGAAGCTTTCTTT; cdr3_aa: CASNPTQREAFF
clone_size: -; d_call: -; j_call: TRBJ1-6; cdr3_length: 14; v_call: TRBV7-6; cdr3_nt: TGTGCCAGCAGCTTAGACAGGAACTATTCACCCCTCCACTTT; cdr3_aa: CASSLDRNYSPLHF
clone_size: few; d_call: -; j_call: TRBJ2-2; cdr3_length: 14; v_call: TRBV14; cdr3_nt: TGTGCCAGCAGCCAAGTCTGGGGGCCCGGGGAGCTGTTTTTT; cdr3_aa: CASSQVWGPGELFF
clone_size: -; d_call: TRBD2; j_call: TRBJ2-3; cdr3_length: 16; v_call: TRBV5-4; cdr3_nt: TGTGCCAGCAGCTTGGTACTAGCGGGGCCCACAGATACGCAGTATTTT; cdr3_aa: CASSLVLAGPTDTQYF
clone_size: -; d_call: -; j_call: TRBJ2-3; cdr3_length: 16; v_call: TRBV10-3; cdr3_nt: TGTGCCATCACCCCCAACGAAGCAGGGATGATGGATACGCAGTATTTT; cdr3_aa: CAITPNEAGMMDTQYF
clone_size: -; d_call: TRBD2; j_call: TRBJ2-5; cdr3_length: 17; v_call: TRBV7-3; cdr3_nt: TGTGCCAGCAGCCTCCAGGGGACTAGCGGGTTTCAAGAGACCCAGTACTTC; cdr3_aa: CASSLQGTSGFQETQYF
clone_size: -; d_call: -; j_call: TRBJ1-5; cdr3_length: 15; v_call: TRBV5-4; cdr3_nt: TGTGCCAGCAGCCCGACAGGAATTAGCAATCAGCCCCAGCATTTT; cdr3_aa: CASSPTGISNQPQHF
clone_size: -; d_call: -; j_call: TRBJ1-5; cdr3_length: 17; v_call: TRBV2; cdr3_nt: TGTGCCAGCAGTGATTTGACAGACAAATATAGCAATCAGCCCCAGCATTTT; cdr3_aa: CASSDLTDKYSNQPQHF
clone_size: -; d_call: -; j_call: TRBJ2-1; cdr3_length: 11; v_call: TRBV7-2; cdr3_nt: TGTGCCAGCAGCTTAATAAATGAGCAGTTCTTC; cdr3_aa: CASSLINEQFF
clone_size: -; d_call: TRBD1; j_call: TRBJ2-3; cdr3_length: 15; v_call: TRBV7-9; cdr3_nt: TGTGCCAGCATCCGAGGACAGGGGGGCACAGATACGCAGTATTTT; cdr3_aa: CASIRGQGGTDTQYF
clone_size: -; d_call: TRBD1; j_call: TRBJ1-2; cdr3_length: 13; v_call: TRBV28; cdr3_nt: TGTGCCAGCAGTGACAGGGGATGGTATGGCTACACCTTC; cdr3_aa: CASSDRGWYGYTF